This is a list of T cell receptor beta chains from one sample in a study of CD8+CD57+ T cells in acquired aplastic anemia. TCRdb reanalysed the reads using MiXCR and keeps one entry per CDR3 protein. The sample contains roughly 290,000 distinct CDR3 sequences, 56% of which appear only once. The specimen was sorted CD4+, CD8+, or CD8+CD57+ T cells (not recorded which) from PBMCs. These receptors were taken from a human donor with aplastic anemia. Each CDR3 is given with its conserved first and last residue. Each record gives: D gene, CDR3 length, clone size, V gene, J gene, CDR3 protein, CDR3 DNA. The D gene is left open where the match is weak. The listing skips clone size in some rows; elsewhere it reads once, few, many or a size class.

D: TRBD2
length: 16
size: many
V: TRBV2
J: TRBJ2-1
CDR3: CASTWTSGHSYNEQFF
DNA: TGTGCCAGCACCTGGACTAGCGGCCACTCCTACAATGAGCAGTTCTTC

D: -
length: 11
size: -
V: TRBV20-1
J: TRBJ2-7
CDR3: CSVGTSYEQYF
DNA: TGCAGTGTCGGCACCTCCTACGAGCAGTACTTC

D: TRBD1
length: 16
size: -
V: TRBV5-1
J: TRBJ1-2
CDR3: CASSPDRTTGAYGYTF
DNA: TGCGCCAGCAGCCCGGACAGGACGACAGGGGCCTATGGCTACACCTTC

D: -
length: 14
size: -
V: TRBV19
J: TRBJ2-1
CDR3: CASSMGWGYNEQFF
DNA: TGTGCCAGTAGTATGGGATGGGGGTACAATGAGCAGTTCTTC

D: TRBD2
length: 15
size: few
V: TRBV5-1
J: TRBJ2-7
CDR3: CASSMPGTSDHEQYF
DNA: TGCGCCAGCAGCATGCCCGGGACTAGCGACCACGAGCAGTACTTC

D: TRBD1
length: 14
size: many
V: TRBV28
J: TRBJ2-7
CDR3: CASSFLDRGYEQYF
DNA: TGTGCCAGCAGTTTCTTGGACAGGGGATACGAGCAGTACTTC

D: TRBD1
length: 15
size: -
V: TRBV29-1
J: TRBJ2-7
CDR3: CSVEDDGTARYEQYF
DNA: TGCAGCGTTGAAGATGACGGGACAGCCCGCTACGAGCAGTACTTC

D: -
length: 14
size: few
V: TRBV20-1
J: TRBJ1-6
CDR3: CSARGGSTGSPLHF
DNA: TGCAGTGCTAGAGGGGGATCTACGGGTTCACCCCTCCACTTT

D: -
length: 10
size: -
V: TRBV4-1
J: TRBJ1-3
CDR3: CASSHRTIYF
DNA: TGCGCCAGCAGCCATAGGACCATATATTTT

D: -
length: 16
size: -
V: TRBV2
J: TRBJ1-4
CDR3: CASSEFSLRGWEKLFF
DNA: TGTGCCAGCAGTGAATTTTCCCTCAGGGGCTGGGAAAAACTGTTTTTT

D: -
length: 15
size: many
V: TRBV7-8
J: TRBJ2-5
CDR3: CASSLRAGLQETQYF
DNA: TGTGCCAGCAGCTTACGGGCTGGGCTCCAAGAGACCCAGTACTTC

D: -
length: 16
size: -
V: TRBV20-1
J: TRBJ1-5
CDR3: CSASLSGTQSNQPQHF
DNA: TGCAGTGCTAGTCTCTCCGGGACCCAAAGCAATCAGCCCCAGCATTTT